Included here is one TCR beta chain sequence, with context. Sequenced by immunoSEQ multiplex PCR; TCRdb stores in-frame clones only, minus some. The repertoire includes 200,000 to 250,000 clones, approximately 88% of them detected once, and roughly 3.7% sits in the top ten. The data were taken from a study of blood T cell repertoires in COVID-19. As for the study in general: T cells, B-cell-depleted T cells, or PBMCs provided the cDNA or gDNA that served as material.

The V gene lost 7 bases and the J gene lost 0 bases, with 15 bases spanning the gap. The CDR3 covers 15 residues. The V gene's germline CDR1 is SNHLY and CDR2 FYNNEI. The V and J genes are TRBV2 and TRBJ1-1; D may be TRBD1 (5 bases). This TCR was sampled from a woman between 25 and 40 years old who had been exposed to COVID-19. Sequencing used PBMCs or T cells enriched from blood (not recorded which). The CDR3 DNA reads as TGTGCCAGCAAACGTCAGGGAACCATGAACACTGAAGCTTTCTTT. It specifies CASKRQGTMNTEAFF.